The clone carrying this T cell receptor (beta chain) was found a few times. The antigen is unknown. This sample stems from a study of beta chain features in type 1 diabetes. Germline loops: CDR1 MNHEY, CDR2 SVGAGI. Trimming cost V 8 bases and J 5 bases, with 14 bases left between them. The CDR3 loop spans 13 amino acids. Whole-study findings and limits: PCR might pick shorter templates more often, in the same way for patients and controls.

The entirety of the isolated RNA underwent reverse transcription, so expressed TCRB transcripts were sequenced. Generated by immunoSEQ multiplex PCR, the TCRdb table keeps only in-frame clones and is missing some. The sample consists of fewer than 350,000 clones, around 7.3% of them appearing once. This rearrangement joins TRBV6-5 to TRBJ2-3; possibly TRBD2 for D (5 bases). The origin of this receptor is a woman between 18 and 30 years old in good health. The sample taken for sequencing was central memory CD4+ T cells from blood. Written as DNA, the CDR3 is TGTGCCAGCTCCCAGCGGTTGAGAGATACGCAGTATTTT. This translates into CASSQRLRDTQYF.